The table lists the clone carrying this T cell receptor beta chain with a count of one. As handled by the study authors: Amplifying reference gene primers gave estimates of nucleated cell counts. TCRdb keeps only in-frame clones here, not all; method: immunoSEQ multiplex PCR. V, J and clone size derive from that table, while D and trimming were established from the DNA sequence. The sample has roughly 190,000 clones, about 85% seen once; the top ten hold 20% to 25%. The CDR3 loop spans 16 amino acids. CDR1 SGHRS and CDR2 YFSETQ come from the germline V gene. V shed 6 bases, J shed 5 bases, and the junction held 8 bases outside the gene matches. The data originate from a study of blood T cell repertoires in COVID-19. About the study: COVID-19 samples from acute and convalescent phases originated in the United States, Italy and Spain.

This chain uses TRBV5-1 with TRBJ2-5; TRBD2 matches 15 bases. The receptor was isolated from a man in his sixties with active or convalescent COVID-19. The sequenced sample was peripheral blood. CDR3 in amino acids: CASTLAGTSGGETQYF. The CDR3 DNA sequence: TGCGCCAGCACCTTAGCCGGGACTAGCGGGGGGGAGACCCAGTACTTC.